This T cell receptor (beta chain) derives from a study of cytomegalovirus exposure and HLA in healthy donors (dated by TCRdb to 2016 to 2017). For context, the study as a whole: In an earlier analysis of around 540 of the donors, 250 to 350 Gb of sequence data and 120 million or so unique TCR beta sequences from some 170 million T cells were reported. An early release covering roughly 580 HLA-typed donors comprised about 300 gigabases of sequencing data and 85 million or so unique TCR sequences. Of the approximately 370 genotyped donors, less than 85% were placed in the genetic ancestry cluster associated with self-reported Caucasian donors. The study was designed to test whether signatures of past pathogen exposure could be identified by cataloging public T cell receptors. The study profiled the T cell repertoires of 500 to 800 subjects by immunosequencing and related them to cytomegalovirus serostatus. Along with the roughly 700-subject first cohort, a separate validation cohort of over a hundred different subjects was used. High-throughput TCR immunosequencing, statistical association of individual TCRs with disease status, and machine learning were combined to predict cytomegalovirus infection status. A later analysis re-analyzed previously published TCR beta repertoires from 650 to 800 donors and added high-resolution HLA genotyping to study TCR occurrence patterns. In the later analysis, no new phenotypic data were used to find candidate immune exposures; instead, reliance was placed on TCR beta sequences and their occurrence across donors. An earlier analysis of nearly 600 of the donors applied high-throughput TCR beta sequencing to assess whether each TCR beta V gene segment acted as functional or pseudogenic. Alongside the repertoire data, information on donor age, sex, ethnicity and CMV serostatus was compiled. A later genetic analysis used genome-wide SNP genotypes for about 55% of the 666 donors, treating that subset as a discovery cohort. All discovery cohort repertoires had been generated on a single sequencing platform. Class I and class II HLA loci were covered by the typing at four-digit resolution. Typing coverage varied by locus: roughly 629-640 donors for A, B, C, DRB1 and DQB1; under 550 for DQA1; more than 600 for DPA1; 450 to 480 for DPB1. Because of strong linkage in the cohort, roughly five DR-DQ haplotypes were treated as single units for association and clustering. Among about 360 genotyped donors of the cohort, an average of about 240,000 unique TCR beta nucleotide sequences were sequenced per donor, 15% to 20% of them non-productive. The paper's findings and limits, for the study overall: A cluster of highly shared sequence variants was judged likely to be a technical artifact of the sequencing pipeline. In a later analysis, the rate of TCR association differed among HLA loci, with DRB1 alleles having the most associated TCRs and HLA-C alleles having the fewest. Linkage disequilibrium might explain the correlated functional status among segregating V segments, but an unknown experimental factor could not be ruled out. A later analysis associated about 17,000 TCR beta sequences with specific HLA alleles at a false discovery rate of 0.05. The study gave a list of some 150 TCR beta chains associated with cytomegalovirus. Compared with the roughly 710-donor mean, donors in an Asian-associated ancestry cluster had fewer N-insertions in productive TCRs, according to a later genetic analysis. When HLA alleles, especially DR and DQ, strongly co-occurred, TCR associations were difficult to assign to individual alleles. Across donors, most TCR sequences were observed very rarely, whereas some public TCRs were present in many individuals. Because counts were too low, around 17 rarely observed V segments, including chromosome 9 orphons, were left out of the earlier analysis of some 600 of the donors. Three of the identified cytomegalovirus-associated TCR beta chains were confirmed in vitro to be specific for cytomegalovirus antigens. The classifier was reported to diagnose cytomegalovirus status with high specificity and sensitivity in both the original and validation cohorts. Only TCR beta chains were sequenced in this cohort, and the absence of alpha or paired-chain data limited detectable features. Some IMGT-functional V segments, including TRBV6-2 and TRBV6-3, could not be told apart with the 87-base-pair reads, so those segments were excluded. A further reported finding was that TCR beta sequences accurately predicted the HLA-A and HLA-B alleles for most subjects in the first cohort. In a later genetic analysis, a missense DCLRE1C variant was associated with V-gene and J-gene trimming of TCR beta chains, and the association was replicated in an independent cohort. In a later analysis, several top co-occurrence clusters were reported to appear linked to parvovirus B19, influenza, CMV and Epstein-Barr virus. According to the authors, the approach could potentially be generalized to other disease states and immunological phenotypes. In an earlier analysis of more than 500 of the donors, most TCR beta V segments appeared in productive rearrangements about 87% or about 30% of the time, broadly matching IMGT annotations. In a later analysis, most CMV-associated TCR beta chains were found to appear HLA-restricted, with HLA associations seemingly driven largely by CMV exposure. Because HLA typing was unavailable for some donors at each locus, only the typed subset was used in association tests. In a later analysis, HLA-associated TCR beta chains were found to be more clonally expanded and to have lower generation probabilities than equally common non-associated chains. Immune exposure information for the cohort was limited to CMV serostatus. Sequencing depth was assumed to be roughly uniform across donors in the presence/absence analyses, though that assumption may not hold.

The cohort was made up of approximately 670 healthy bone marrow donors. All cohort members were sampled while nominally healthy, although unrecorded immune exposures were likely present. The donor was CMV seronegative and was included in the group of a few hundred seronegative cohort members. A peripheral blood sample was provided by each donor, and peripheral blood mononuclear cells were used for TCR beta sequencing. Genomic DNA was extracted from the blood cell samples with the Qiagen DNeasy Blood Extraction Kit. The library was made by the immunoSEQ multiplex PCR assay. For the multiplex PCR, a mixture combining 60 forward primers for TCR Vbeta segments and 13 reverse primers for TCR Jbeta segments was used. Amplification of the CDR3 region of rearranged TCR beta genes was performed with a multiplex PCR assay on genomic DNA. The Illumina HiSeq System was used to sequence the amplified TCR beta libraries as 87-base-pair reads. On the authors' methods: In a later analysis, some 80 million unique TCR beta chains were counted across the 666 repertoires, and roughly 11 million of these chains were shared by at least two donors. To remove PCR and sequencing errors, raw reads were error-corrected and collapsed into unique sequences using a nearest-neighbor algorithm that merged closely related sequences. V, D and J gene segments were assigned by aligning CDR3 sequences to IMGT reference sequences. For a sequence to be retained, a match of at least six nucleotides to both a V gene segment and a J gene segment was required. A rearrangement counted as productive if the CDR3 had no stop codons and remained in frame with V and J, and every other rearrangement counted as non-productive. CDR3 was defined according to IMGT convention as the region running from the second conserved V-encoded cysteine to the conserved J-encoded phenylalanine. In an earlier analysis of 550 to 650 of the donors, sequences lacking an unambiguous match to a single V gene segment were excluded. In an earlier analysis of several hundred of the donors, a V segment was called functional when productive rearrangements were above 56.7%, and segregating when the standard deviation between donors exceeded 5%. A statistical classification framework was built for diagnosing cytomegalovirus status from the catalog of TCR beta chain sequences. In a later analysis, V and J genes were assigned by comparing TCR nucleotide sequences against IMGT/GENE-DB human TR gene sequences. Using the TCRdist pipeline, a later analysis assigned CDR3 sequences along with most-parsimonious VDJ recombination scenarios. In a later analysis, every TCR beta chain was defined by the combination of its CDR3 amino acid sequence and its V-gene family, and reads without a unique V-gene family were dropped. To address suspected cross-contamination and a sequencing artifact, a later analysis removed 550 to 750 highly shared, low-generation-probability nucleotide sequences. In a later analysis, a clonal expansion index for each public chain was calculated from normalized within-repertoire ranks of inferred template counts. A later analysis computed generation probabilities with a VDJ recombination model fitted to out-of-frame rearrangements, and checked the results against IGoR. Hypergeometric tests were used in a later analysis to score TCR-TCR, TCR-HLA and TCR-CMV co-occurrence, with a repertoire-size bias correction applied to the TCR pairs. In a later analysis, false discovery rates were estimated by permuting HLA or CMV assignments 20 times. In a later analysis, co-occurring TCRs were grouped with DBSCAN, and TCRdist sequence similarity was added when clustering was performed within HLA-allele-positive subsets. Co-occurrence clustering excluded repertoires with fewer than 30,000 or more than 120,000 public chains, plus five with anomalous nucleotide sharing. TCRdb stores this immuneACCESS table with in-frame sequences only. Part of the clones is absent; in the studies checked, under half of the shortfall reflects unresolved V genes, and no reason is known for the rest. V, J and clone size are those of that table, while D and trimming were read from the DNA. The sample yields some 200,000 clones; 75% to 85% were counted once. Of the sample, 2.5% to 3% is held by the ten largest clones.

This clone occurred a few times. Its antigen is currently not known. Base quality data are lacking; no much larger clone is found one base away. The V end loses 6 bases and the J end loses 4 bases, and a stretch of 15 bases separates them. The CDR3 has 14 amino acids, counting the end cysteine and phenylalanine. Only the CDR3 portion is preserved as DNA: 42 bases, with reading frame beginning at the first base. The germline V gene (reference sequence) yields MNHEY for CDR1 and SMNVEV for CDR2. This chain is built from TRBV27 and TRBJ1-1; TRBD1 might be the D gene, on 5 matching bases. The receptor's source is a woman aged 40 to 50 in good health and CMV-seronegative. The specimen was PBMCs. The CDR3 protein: CASSLQGLATEAFF. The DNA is TGTGCCAGCAGCCTCCAGGGCCTGGCCACTGAAGCTTTCTTT.